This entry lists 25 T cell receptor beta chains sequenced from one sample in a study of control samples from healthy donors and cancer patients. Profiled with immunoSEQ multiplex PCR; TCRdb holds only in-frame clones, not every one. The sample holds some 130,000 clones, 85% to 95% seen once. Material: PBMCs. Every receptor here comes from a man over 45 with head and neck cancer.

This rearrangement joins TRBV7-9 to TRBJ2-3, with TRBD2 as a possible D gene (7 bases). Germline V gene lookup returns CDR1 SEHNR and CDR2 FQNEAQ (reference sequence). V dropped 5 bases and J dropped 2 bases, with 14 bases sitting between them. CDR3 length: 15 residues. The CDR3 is CASSRGGSLTDTQYF. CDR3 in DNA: TGTGCCAGCAGCAGGGGGGGCAGCCTCACAGATACGCAGTATTTT.

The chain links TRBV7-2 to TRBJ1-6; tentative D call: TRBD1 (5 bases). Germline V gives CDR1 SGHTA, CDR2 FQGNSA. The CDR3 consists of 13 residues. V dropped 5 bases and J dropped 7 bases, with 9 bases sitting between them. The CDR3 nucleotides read TGTGCCAGCAGCCCCACAGGAAATTCACCCCTCCACTTT. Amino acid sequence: CASSPTGNSPLHF. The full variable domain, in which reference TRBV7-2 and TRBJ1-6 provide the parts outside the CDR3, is GAGVSQSPSNKVTEKGKDVELRCDPISGHTALYWYRQSLGQGLEFLIYFQGNSAPDKSGLPSDRFSAERTGGSVSTLTIQRTQQEDSAVYLCASSPTGNSPLHFGNGTRLTVT.

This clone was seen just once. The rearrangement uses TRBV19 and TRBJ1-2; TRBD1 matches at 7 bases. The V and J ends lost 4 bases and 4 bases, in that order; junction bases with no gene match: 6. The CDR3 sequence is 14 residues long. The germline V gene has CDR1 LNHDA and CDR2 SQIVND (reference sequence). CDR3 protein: CASSTLQGSYGYTF. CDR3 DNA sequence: TGTGCCAGTAGTACATTACAGGGGTCCTATGGCTACACCTTC.

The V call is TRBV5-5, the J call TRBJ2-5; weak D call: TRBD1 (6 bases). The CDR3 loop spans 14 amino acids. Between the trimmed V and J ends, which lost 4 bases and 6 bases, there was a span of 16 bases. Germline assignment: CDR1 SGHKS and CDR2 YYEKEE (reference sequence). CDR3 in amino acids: CASSISAGEQTQYF. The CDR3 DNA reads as TGTGCCAGCAGCATAAGTGCAGGGGAGCAGACCCAGTACTTC.

The CDR3 region is CASSRLLLAQYF. The CDR3 region has the DNA TGTGCCAGCAGCCGACTTCTCCTGGCCCAGTACTTC. V gene TRBV5-6 combines with J gene TRBJ2-5; D gene ambiguous. Between the trimmed V and J ends, which lost 4 bases and 9 bases, there was a span of 13 bases. The V gene's germline CDR1 is SGHDT and CDR2 YYEEEE. The CDR3 extends over 12 amino acids.

CDR3 bases: TGTGCCAGCAGTTTAGAGAACCCGGCAGGGGGATATTCACCCCTCCACTTT. Its translation is CASSLENPAGGYSPLHF. The chain links TRBV27 to TRBJ1-6, with 7 bases identical to TRBD1. This CDR3 is 17 amino acids long. Trimming took 2 bases from V and 8 from J; bases not matched to a gene: 12. Germline loops: CDR1 MNHEY, CDR2 SMNVEV (reference sequence).

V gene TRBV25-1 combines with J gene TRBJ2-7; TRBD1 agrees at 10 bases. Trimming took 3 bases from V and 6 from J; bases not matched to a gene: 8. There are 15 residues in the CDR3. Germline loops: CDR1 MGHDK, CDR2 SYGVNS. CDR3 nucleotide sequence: TGTGCCAGCAGTGATCCTGGGACAGGGGTCGGCGAGCAGTACTTC. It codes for CASSDPGTGVGEQYF.

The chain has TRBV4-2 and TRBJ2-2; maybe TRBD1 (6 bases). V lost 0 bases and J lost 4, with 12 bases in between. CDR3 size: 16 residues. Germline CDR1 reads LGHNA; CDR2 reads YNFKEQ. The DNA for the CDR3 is TGTGCCAGCAGCCAAGAAGGGGGTAGGAGCACCGGGGAGCTGTTTTTT. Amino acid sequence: CASSQEGGRSTGELFF.

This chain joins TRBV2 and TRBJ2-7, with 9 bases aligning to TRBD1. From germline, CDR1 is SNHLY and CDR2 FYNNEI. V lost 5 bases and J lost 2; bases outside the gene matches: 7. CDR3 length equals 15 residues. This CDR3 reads CASSNRGTGTYEQYF. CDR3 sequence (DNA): TGTGCCAGCAGTAACAGAGGGACAGGGACCTACGAGCAGTACTTC.

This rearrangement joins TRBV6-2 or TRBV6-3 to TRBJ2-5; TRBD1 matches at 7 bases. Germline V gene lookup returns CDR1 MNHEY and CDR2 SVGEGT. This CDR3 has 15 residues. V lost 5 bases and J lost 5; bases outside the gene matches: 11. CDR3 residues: CASSRSGTARETQYF. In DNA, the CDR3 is TGTGCCAGCAGTAGATCCGGGACAGCGAGGGAGACCCAGTACTTC.

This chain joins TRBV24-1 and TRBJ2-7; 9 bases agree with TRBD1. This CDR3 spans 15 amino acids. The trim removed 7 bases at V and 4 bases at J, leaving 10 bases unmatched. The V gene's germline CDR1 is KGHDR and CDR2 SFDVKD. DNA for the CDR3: TGTGCCACCAGCGGAACCGGGACAGGGCAGTACGAGCAGTACTTC. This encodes CATSGTGTGQYEQYF.

CDR3 DNA sequence: TGTGCCAGCAGTCGCCGGGACAGCTATGGCTACACCTTC. Translated, it gives CASSRRDSYGYTF. The J gene is TRBJ1-2, the V gene TRBV6-6, with 7 bases identical to TRBD1. Germline V CDR1 and CDR2: MNHNY, SVGAGI (reference sequence). The CDR3 length is 13 residues. Unmatched junction bases numbered 4, after V lost 5 bases and J lost 4 bases.

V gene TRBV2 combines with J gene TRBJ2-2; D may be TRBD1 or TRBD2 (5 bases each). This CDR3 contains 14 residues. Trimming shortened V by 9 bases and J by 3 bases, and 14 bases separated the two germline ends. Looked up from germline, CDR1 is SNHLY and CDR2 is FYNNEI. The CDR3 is CASISGTYTGELFF. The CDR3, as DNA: TGTGCCAGTATTTCGGGGACCTACACCGGGGAGCTGTTTTTT. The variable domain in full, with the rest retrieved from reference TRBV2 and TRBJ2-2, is EPEVTQTPSHQVTQMGQEVILRCVPISNHLYFYWYRQILGQKVEFLVSFYNNEISEKSEIFDDQFSVERPDGSNFTLKIRSTKLEDSAMYFCASISGTYTGELFFGEGSRLTVL.

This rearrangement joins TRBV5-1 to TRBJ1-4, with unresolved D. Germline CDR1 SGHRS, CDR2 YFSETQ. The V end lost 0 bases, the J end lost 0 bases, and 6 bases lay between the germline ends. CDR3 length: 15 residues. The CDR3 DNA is TGCGCCAGCAGCTTGGAAGTTGCAACTAATGAAAAACTGTTTTTT. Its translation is CASSLEVATNEKLFF.

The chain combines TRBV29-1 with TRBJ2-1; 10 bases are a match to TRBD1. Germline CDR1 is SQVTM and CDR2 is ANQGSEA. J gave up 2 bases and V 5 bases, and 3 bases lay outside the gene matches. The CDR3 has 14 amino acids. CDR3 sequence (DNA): TGCAGCGTTCCCGGGACAGGGGCCTACAATGAGCAGTTCTTC. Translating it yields CSVPGTGAYNEQFF.

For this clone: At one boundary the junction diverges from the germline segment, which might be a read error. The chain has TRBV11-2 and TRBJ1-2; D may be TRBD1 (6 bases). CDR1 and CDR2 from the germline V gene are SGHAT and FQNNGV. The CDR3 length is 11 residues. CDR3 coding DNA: TGTGCCAGCAGCCACGGACAGCAAGCCGACTTC. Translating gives CASSHGQQADF.

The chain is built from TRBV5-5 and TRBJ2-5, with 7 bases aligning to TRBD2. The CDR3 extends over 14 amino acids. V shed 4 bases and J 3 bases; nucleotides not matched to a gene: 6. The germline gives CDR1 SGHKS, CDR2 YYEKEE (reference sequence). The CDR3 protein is CASSGASGKETQYF. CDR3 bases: TGTGCCAGCAGCGGGGCTAGCGGTAAAGAGACCCAGTACTTC.

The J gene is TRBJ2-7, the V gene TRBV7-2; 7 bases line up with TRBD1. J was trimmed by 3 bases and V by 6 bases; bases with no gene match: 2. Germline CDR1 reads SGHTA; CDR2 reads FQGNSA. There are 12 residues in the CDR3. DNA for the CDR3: TGTGCCAGCAGGGGACAGTACTACGAGCAGTACTTC. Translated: CASRGQYYEQYF.

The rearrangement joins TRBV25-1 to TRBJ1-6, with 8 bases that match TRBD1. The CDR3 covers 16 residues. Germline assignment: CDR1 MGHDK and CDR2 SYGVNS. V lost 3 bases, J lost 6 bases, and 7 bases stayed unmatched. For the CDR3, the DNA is TGTGCCAGCAGTGATTCTCGGACAGGGCGTAATTCACCCCTCCACTTT. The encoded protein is CASSDSRTGRNSPLHF.

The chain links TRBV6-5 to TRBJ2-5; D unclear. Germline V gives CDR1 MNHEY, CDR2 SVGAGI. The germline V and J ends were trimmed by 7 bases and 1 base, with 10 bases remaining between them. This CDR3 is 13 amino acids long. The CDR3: CASTRSAQETQYF. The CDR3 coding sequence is TGTGCCAGCACCCGATCCGCCCAAGAGACCCAGTACTTC.

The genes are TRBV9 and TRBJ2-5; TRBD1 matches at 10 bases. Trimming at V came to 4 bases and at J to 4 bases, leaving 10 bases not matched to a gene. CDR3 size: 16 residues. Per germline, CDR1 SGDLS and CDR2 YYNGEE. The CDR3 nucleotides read TGTGCCAGCAGCCCCCCGGGGACAGGGGCCCGAGAGACCCAGTACTTC. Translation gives CASSPPGTGARETQYF.

The CDR3 sequence: CASSLFRGGQFF. CDR3 sequence (DNA): TGTGCCAGCAGTTTATTCCGGGGTGGGCAGTTCTTC. The chain combines TRBV12-3 or TRBV12-4 with TRBJ2-1, with D perhaps matching TRBD2 (5 bases). V dropped 2 bases and J dropped 12 bases, with 11 bases sitting between them. The CDR3 totals 12 residues.

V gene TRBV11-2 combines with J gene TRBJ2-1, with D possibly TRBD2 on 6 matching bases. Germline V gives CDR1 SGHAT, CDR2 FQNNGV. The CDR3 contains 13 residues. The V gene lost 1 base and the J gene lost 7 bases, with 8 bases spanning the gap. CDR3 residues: CASSLGTTNEQFF. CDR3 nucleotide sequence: TGTGCCAGCAGCTTAGGGACTACGAATGAGCAGTTCTTC.

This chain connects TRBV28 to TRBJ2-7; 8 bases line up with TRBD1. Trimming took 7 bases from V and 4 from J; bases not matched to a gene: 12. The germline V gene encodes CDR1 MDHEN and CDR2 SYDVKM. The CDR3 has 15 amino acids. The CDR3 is CASINGGQAQYEQYF. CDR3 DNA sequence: TGTGCCAGCATCAATGGGGGACAGGCCCAATACGAGCAGTACTTC.

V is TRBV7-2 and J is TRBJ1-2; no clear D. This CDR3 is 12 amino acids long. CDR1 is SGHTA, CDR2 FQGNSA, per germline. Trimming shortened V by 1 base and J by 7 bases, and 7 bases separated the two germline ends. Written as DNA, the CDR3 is TGTGCCAGCAGCTTAGTTGGGTCTGGCTACACCTTC. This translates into CASSLVGSGYTF. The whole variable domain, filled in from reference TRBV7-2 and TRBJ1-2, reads GAGVSQSPSNKVTEKGKDVELRCDPISGHTALYWYRQSLGQGLEFLIYFQGNSAPDKSGLPSDRFSAERTGGSVSTLTIQRTQQEDSAVYLCASSLVGSGYTFGSGTRLTVV.